Listed here are 15 T cell receptor beta chains from one sample, sequenced in a study of blood T cell repertoires in COVID-19. Only in-frame clones appear in the TCRdb table, and some are missing; sequencing was by immunoSEQ multiplex PCR. The data show more than 85,000 clones, 70% to 80% seen once. The sequenced sample consisted of peripheral blood. Source of these receptors: a woman aged 60-70 years with acute or convalescent COVID-19.

This chain uses TRBV5-5 with TRBJ1-5; D gene unclear. The CDR3 is made up of 14 amino acids. Per the germline V gene, CDR1 is SGHKS and CDR2 is YYEKEE (reference sequence). V was pared by 4 bases and J by 4 bases, with 12 bases between. CDR3 protein: CASSLRAGNQPQHF. CDR3 in DNA: TGTGCCAGCAGCCTACGTGCGGGGAATCAGCCCCAGCATTTT.

The rearrangement uses TRBV5-6 and TRBJ1-2, with 9 bases matching TRBD1. The CDR3 sequence is 14 residues long. J lost 9 bases, V lost 4 bases, and 10 bases had no gene match. In germline, CDR1 is SGHDT, CDR2 YYEEEE. CDR3 nucleotides: TGTGCCAGCAGCCTGGAAGGGACAGGGTATCGCTACACCTTC. It is translated as CASSLEGTGYRYTF.

The J gene is TRBJ1-5, the V gene TRBV25-1, with 8 bases that match TRBD1. The V gene's germline CDR1 is MGHDK and CDR2 SYGVNS. The CDR3 contains 16 residues. V lost 4 bases, J lost 7 bases, and 12 bases stayed unmatched. CDR3 sequence (DNA): TGTGCCAGCAGTGCCCACACGGGACAGGCCGGCCAGCCCCAGCATTTT. This codes for CASSAHTGQAGQPQHF. Filled out from reference TRBV25-1 and TRBJ1-5, the complete variable domain reads EADIYQTPRYLVIGTGKKITLECSQTMGHDKMYWYQQDPGMELHLIHYSYGVNSTEKGDLSSESTVSRIRTEHFPLTLESARPSHTSQYLCASSAHTGQAGQPQHFGDGTRLSIL.

V gene TRBV5-1 combines with J gene TRBJ2-7; D gene unclear. The V and J ends lost 4 bases and 4 bases respectively, with 9 bases between them. CDR3 length equals 12 residues. CDR1 and CDR2 (germline): SGHRS, YFSETQ. The CDR3 nucleotides are TGCGCCAGCAGCGCCAACCTATACGAGCAGTACTTC. Its protein product is CASSANLYEQYF.

This rearrangement joins TRBV6-1 to TRBJ2-5; 9 positions match TRBD1. The CDR3 length is 18 residues. Germline loops: CDR1 MNHNS, CDR2 SASEGT. With 3 bases clipped from V and 3 bases from J, the junction kept 14 bases outside the gene matches. The CDR3 DNA reads TGTGCCAGCAGTGACCTACCGACCGGGACAGGGAATGAAGAGACCCAGTACTTC. Protein: CASSDLPTGTGNEETQYF.

The rearrangement joins TRBV19 to TRBJ1-5; 11 bases match TRBD1. Germline values: CDR1 LNHDA, CDR2 SQIVND (reference sequence). The CDR3 is 15 amino acids. V was pared by 4 bases and J by 3 bases, with 2 bases of the junction left unmatched. The CDR3 DNA reads TGTGCCAGTAGTAAGGACAGGGGGCCCAATCAGCCCCAGCATTTT. Its protein is CASSKDRGPNQPQHF. The variable domain in full, with the rest retrieved from reference TRBV19 and TRBJ1-5, is DGGITQSPKYLFRKEGQNVTLSCEQNLNHDAMYWYRQDPGQGLRLIYYSQIVNDFQKGDIAEGYSVSREKKESFPLTVTSAQKNPTAFYLCASSKDRGPNQPQHFGDGTRLSIL.

The V gene is TRBV9, the J gene TRBJ2-1; TRBD2 matches 10 bases. The V gene end was trimmed by 0 bases and the J gene end by 9 bases; junction bases not matched to a gene: 6. Germline values: CDR1 SGDLS, CDR2 YYNGEE. The CDR3 is made up of 15 amino acids. CDR3 DNA sequence: TGTGCCAGCAGCGTAGCGAGCGGGGGGGCTGGTGAGCAGTTCTTC. It specifies CASSVASGGAGEQFF.

The chain employs TRBV4-1 and TRBJ2-7, with TRBD1 matching 11 bases. After removal of 11 bases from V and 7 bases from J, the junction contained 19 bases not matched to a gene. The CDR3 runs 16 residues. Germline V CDR1 and CDR2: MGHRA, YSYEKL. Written as DNA, the CDR3 is TGCGCCCCCAGCCAACAGCGCCGGGACAGGGGGGGGGAGCAGTACTTC. The encoded protein is CAPSQQRRDRGGEQYF.

The chain employs TRBV12-3 or TRBV12-4 and TRBJ1-1, with D hard to call. With 1 base removed from V and 5 bases from J, the gap between germline ends came to 8 bases. CDR3 length equals 13 residues. CDR3 sequence: CASSLDEGTEAFF. In nucleotides, the CDR3 is TGTGCCAGCAGTTTAGATGAGGGTACTGAAGCTTTCTTT.

This chain uses TRBV19 with TRBJ2-7; 8 nucleotides align to TRBD2. V lost 1 base and J lost 4; bases outside the gene matches: 9. Germline CDR1 reads LNHDA; CDR2 reads SQIVND (reference sequence). The CDR3 runs 16 residues. CDR3 loop: CASSIVGSSGLYEQYF. Written as DNA, the CDR3 is TGTGCCAGTAGTATAGTTGGGTCTAGCGGGTTGTACGAGCAGTACTTC.

The V and J genes are TRBV27 and TRBJ1-5; the D is unclear. The V and J ends lost 5 bases and 4 bases respectively, with 21 bases between them. This CDR3 has 17 residues. Germline V gene lookup returns CDR1 MNHEY and CDR2 SMNVEV (reference sequence). This CDR3 is CASSPPTGKRGNQPQHF. The CDR3 coding sequence is TGTGCCAGCAGTCCACCGACGGGTAAGCGAGGGAATCAGCCCCAGCATTTT.

The chain joins TRBV4-2 to TRBJ2-3; 8 nucleotides line up with TRBD2. CDR3 length: 15 residues. CDR1 is LGHNA, CDR2 YNFKEQ, per germline. With 4 bases clipped from V and 6 bases from J, the junction kept 9 bases outside the gene matches. The CDR3 coding sequence is TGTGCCAGCAGCCCCACTAGCGGTAGTTCCGATACGCAGTATTTT. This translates into CASSPTSGSSDTQYF.

The V gene is TRBV5-4, the J gene TRBJ2-5; a possible D gene is TRBD1 (5 bases). CDR3 length equals 16 residues. Trimming took 4 bases from V and 1 from J, leaving 17 bases between them. Germline lookup yields CDR1 SGHNT and CDR2 YYREEE (reference sequence). The CDR3 protein is CASSQMWGAPQETQYF. The CDR3 DNA reads as TGTGCCAGCAGCCAGATGTGGGGCGCTCCCCAAGAGACCCAGTACTTC.

The V gene is TRBV5-1, the J gene TRBJ2-5, with D perhaps TRBD1 (5 bases). The V gene's germline CDR1 is SGHRS and CDR2 YFSETQ. The CDR3 totals 14 residues. V shed 2 bases and J shed 4 bases, with 12 bases lying between them. The CDR3 DNA is TGCGCCAGCAGCTTTGATCGGCAGGGAGAGACCCAGTACTTC. Translated: CASSFDRQGETQYF.

The chain couples TRBV4-2 to TRBJ2-3, with D perhaps TRBD1 (5 bases). This CDR3 is built from 14 residues. Per germline, CDR1 LGHNA and CDR2 YNFKEQ. Trimming took off 4 bases at V and 0 bases at J, with 8 bases between the two ends. The CDR3 loop is CASSPGQSTDTQYF. The CDR3 region has the DNA TGTGCCAGCAGCCCAGGACAAAGCACAGATACGCAGTATTTT.